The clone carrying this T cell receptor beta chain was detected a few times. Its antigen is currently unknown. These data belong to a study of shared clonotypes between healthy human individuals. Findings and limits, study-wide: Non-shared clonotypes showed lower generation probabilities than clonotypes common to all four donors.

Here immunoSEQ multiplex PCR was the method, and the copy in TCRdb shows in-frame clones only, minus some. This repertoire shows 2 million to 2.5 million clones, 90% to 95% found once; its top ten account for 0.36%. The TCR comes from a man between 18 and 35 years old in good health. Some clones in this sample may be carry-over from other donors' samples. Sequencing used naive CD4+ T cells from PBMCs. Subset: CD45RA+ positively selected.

The CDR3 bases are TGTGCCTGGAGTGTGGACTTAAGGGCGAACACTGAAGCTTTCTTT. It translates to CAWSVDLRANTEAFF. V usage is TRBV30 and J usage is TRBJ1-1, with unresolved D. Deletions cut 0 bases from V and 1 base from J, with 12 bases between. CDR1 and CDR2 from the germline V gene are GTSNPN and SVGIG (reference sequence). The CDR3 is 15 amino acids.